The 8 T cell receptor beta chains below were found in one sample sequenced in a study of blood T cells in healthy people across ages. Primed by a sample-barcoded 5' primer and a J-beta primer mix, a second PCR proceeded for about 6 to 12 cycles. TCRdb used MiXCR to reprocess the 5' RACE reads, holding one entry per CDR3 protein. The repertoire holds just under 750,000 distinct CDR3 sequences, with 22% as singletons. The sample consisted of blood. These receptors all come from a man aged 65 to 79 in good health.

This clonotype was found many times. V usage is TRBV18 and J usage is TRBJ2-1; D is possibly TRBD2 (5 bases). The CDR3 sequence is 19 residues long. V lost 5 bases, J lost 1 base, and 24 bases lay in between. The germline CDR1 and CDR2 sequences are KGHSH and LQKENI. The CDR3 region is CASSTRPPAVRVSYNEQFF. The CDR3 DNA sequence: TGTGCCAGCTCAACCCGCCCCCCAGCAGTGAGGGTTTCCTACAATGAGCAGTTCTTC.

This clonotype was picked up a small number of times. The chain links TRBV7-9 to TRBJ1-3; no firm D call. Trimming took 7 bases from V and 4 from J, leaving 14 bases between them. This CDR3 has 14 amino acids. Per germline, CDR1 SEHNR and CDR2 FQNEAQ (reference sequence). CDR3 sequence (DNA): TGTGCCAGCAAGCGCCCCGGGGAGGGAAACACCATATATTTT. Translation: CASKRPGEGNTIYF.

This clonotype came up a few times. The chain combines TRBV20-1 with TRBJ1-4, with D perhaps TRBD1 (5 bases). The CDR3 sequence is 13 residues long. In germline, CDR1 is DFQATT, CDR2 SNEGSKA (reference sequence). V dropped 6 bases and J dropped 7 bases, with 15 bases sitting between them. CDR3: CSAVDSDTEKLFF. For the CDR3, the DNA is TGCAGTGCAGTTGACTCGGACACTGAAAAACTGTTTTTT.

For the CDR3, the DNA is TGTGCCAGCAGCTTAGACGGAGGGGTTAGAAGTGGCTACACCTTC. This translates into CASSLDGGVRSGYTF. The chain combines TRBV7-2 with TRBJ1-2; perhaps TRBD1 as D (5 bases). The CDR3 is 15 residues long. V was cut by 1 base and J by 7 bases, with 16 bases left in between. Germline V gene data show CDR1 as SGHTA and CDR2 as FQGNSA.

The chain recombines TRBV28 with TRBJ2-3; D not certain. Germline-derived CDR1 and CDR2 are MDHEN and SYDVKM. The CDR3 is made up of 11 amino acids. The germline V and J ends were trimmed by 5 bases and 11 bases, with 11 bases remaining between them. The CDR3 sequence: CASSTPSGQYF. CDR3 nucleotide sequence: TGTGCCAGCAGTACACCCTCGGGGCAGTATTTT.

This clonotype was observed a few times. The chain carries TRBV18 and TRBJ1-6, with D possibly being TRBD1 (6 bases). CDR1 is KGHSH and CDR2 is LQKENI in the germline V gene. The CDR3 has 17 residues. V was shortened by 4 bases and J by 0 bases, with 13 bases between the two germline ends. The CDR3 bases are TGTGCCAGCTCACGGGACACCGCAAGCTCCTATAATTCACCCCTCCACTTT. Amino acid sequence: CASSRDTASSYNSPLHF.

This clonotype has a handful of counts. This chain uses TRBV7-6 with TRBJ1-1, with D unresolved. Trimming pared 1 base from V and 1 base from J, leaving 10 bases between. The germline CDR1 and CDR2 sequences are SGHVS and FNYEAQ. The CDR3 sequence is 15 residues long. CDR3 region: CASSLEGWGNTEAFF. In nucleotides, the CDR3 is TGTGCCAGCAGCTTAGAGGGTTGGGGGAACACTGAAGCTTTCTTT. Supplemented by reference TRBV7-6 and TRBJ1-1, the full variable domain reads GAGVSQSPRYKVTKRGQDVALRCDPISGHVSLYWYRQALGQGPEFLTYFNYEAQQDKSGLPNDRFSAERPEGSISTLTIQRTEQRDSAMYRCASSLEGWGNTEAFFGQGTRLTVV.

This chain links TRBV5-1 with TRBJ2-5, with TRBD2 matching over 12 bases. TRBJ2-7 matches the DNA end more closely, so the J call is doubtful. Germline V lookup: CDR1 SGHRS, CDR2 YFSETQ. The CDR3 has 16 residues. CDR3 nucleotide sequence: TGCGCCAGCAGCTTACTGACTAGCGGGGGACACTACGAGCAGTACTTC. It encodes CASSLLTSGGHYEQYF.